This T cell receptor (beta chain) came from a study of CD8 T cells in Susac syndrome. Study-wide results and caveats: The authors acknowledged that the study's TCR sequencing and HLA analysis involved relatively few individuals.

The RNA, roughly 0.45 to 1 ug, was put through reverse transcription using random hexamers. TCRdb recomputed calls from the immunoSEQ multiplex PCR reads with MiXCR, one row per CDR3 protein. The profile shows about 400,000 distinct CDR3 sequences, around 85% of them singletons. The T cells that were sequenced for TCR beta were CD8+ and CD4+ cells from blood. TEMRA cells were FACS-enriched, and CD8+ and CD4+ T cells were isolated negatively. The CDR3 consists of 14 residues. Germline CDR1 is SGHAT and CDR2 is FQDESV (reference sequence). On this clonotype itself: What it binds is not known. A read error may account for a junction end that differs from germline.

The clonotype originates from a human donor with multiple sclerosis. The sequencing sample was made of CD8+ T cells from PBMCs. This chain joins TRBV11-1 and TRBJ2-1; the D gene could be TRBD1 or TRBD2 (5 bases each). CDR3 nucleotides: TGTGCCGGCAGCTTACGGGACCGCTACAATGAGCAGTTCTTC. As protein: CAGSLRDRYNEQFF.